This T cell receptor (beta chain) is from a study of blood T cell repertoires in COVID-19. Clones were read by immunoSEQ multiplex PCR, and TCRdb kept only the in-frame ones, dropping some. The repertoire includes 200,000 to 300,000 clones, about 85% of them detected once, and more than 1.5% sits in the top ten. The TCR originated in a man under 40 who had recovered from COVID-19. The sequencing input was peripheral blood.

The CDR3 coding sequence is TGTGCCAGCAGCTTAATGACAGGGTGGGCATACGAGCAGTACGTC. It translates to CASSLMTGWAYEQYV. The genes are TRBV7-3 and TRBJ2-7, with TRBD1 matching 7 bases. V shed 1 base, J shed 4 bases, and the junction held 7 bases outside the gene matches. The CDR3 contains 15 residues. Germline CDR1 SGHTA, CDR2 FQGTGA.